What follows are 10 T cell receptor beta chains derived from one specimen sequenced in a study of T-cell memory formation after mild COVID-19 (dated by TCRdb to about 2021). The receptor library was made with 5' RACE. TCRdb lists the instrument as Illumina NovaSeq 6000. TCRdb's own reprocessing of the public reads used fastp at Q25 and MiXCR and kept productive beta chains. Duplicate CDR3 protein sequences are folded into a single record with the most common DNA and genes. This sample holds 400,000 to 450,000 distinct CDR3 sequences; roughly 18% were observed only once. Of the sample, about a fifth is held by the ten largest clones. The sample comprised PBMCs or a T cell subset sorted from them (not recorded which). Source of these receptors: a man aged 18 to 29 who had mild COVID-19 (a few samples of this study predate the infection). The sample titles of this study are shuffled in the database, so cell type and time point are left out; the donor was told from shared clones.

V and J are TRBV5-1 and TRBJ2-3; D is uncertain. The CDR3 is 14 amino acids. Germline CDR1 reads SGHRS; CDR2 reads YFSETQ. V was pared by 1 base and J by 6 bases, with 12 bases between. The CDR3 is CASSLMSDQDTQYF. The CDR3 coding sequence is TGCGCCAGCAGCTTGATGTCAGATCAGGATACGCAGTATTTT.

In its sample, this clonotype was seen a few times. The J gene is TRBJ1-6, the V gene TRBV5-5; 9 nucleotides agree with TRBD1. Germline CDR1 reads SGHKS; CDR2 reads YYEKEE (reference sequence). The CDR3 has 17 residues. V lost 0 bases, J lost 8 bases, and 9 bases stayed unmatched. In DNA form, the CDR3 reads TGTGCCAGCAGCTTGGTCCCGGGACAGGGAACTGATTCACCCCTCCACTTT. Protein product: CASSLVPGQGTDSPLHF.

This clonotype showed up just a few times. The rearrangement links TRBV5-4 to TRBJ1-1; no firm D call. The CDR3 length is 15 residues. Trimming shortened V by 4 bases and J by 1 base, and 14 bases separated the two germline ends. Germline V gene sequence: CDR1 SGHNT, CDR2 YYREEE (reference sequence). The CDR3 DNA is TGTGCCAGCAGCGATTACAATGAAGAGAACACTGAAGCTTTCTTT. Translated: CASSDYNEENTEAFF.

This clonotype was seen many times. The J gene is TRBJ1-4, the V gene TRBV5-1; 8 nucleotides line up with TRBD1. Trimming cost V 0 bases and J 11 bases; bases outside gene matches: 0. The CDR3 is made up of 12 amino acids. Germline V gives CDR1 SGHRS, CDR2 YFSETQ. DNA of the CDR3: TGCGCCAGCAGCTTGGACAGGGGGAAACTGTTTTTT. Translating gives CASSLDRGKLFF.

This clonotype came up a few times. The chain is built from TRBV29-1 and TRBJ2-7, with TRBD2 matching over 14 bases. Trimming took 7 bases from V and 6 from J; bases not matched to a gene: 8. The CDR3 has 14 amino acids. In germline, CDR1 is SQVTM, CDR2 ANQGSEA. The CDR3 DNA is TGCAGCGGGACGGGACTAGCGGGGGAGGGCGAGCAGTACTTC. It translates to CSGTGLAGEGEQYF.

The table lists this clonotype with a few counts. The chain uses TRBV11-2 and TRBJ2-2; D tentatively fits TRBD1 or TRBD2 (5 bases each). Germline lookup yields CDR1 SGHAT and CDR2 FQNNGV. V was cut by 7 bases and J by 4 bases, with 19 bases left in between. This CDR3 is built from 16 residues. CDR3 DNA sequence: TGTGCCAGCACCTTGGGACCGTTGGTGTTCACCGGGGAGCTGTTTTTT. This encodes CASTLGPLVFTGELFF.

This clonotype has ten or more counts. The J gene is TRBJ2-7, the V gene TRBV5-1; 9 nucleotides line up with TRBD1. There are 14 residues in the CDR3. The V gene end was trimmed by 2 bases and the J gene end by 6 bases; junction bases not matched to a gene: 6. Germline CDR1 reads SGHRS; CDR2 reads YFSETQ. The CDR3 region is CASSFLTGGSEQYF. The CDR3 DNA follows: TGCGCCAGCAGCTTTCTTACAGGGGGCTCCGAGCAGTACTTC.

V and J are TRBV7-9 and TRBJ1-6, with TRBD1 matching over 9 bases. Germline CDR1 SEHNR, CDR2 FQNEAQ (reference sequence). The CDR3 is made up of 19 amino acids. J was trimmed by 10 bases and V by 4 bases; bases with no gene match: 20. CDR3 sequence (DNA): TGTGCCAGCAGCTCTTATAGGGCGCGGGACAGGGAAGTGCGGTCACCCCTCCACTTT. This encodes CASSSYRARDREVRSPLHF.

The DNA of the CDR3 is TGTGCCAGCAGCTTGCCGTTTGGTACGCAGTATTTT. Encoded protein: CASSLPFGTQYF. This chain connects TRBV7-3 to TRBJ2-3; D not resolved. The CDR3 has 12 residues. V lost 3 bases, J lost 8 bases, and 9 bases lay in between. Germline V gene sequence: CDR1 SGHTA, CDR2 FQGTGA.

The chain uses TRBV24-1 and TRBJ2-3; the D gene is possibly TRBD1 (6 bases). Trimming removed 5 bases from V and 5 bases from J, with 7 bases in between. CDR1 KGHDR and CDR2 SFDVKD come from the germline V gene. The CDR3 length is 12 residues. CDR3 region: CATSGGRDTQYF. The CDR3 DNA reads TGTGCCACCAGTGGGGGGCGAGATACGCAGTATTTT.